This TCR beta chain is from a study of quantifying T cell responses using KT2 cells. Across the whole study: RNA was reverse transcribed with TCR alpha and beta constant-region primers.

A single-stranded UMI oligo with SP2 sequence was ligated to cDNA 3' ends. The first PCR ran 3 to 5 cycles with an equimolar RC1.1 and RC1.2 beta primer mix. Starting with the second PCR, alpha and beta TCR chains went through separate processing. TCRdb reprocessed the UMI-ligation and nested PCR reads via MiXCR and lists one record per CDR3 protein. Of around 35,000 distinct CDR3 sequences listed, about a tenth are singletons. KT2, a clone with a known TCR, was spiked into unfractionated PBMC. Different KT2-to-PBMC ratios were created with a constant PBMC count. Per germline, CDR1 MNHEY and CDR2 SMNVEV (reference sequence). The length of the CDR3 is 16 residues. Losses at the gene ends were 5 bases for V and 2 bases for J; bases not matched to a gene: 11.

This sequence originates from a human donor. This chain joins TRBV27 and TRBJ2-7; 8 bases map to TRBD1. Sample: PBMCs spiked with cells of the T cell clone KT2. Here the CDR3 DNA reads TGTGCCAGCAGTCTTCCGTTCGGGACAGGTACCTACGAGCAGTACTTC. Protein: CASSLPFGTGTYEQYF.